This T cell receptor (beta chain) was captured in a study of Ad26.COV2.S vaccination and SARS-CoV-2 variants. The overall study: A COV1001 Ad26.COV2.S trial-arm participant provided the sample. Doses of Ad26.COV2.S were injected into muscle once or twice, 56 days apart.

Treatment denoted: over 15 received Ad26.COV2.S at low or high dose, single or two shots; several received placebo; per-sample allocation not given. The investigators took samples on day 63 after the first vaccine or placebo injection. An adult of 18-55 years in Boston served as donor. The CDR3 extends over 16 amino acids. Trimming pared 8 bases from V and 7 bases from J, leaving 24 bases between. Per germline, CDR1 LNHDA and CDR2 SQIVND (reference sequence). The repertoire was sequenced with immunoSEQ multiplex PCR; TCRdb's copy has only in-frame clones and lacks some. The sample contains about 370,000 clones, about 88% of which appear only once.

The sequence was obtained from a person between 18 and 60 years old who received the Ad26.COV2.S COVID-19 vaccine or a placebo. The rearrangement links TRBV19 to TRBJ2-1; TRBD1 is a possible D gene (5 bases). The sample consisted of peripheral blood, taken in a trial of Ad26.COV2.S vaccine versus placebo. The DNA for the CDR3 is TGTGCCAGTGCACCCCAACAGGTCCTTGGCAGGAATGAGCAGTTCTTC. Its translation: CASAPQQVLGRNEQFF.